These 22 T cell receptor beta chains came from one sample sequenced in a study of post-analysis software for immune sequencing data. Study conclusions and caveats: Patients carried roughly 5 TRBV segments more frequently than controls did, and TRBV5-6, TRBV5-1 and TRBV20-1 were among them.

Unique molecular identifiers had been added to the TCR beta cDNA libraries. TCRdb passed the PCR reads through MiXCR, listing each CDR3 protein once. The table lists about 820,000 distinct CDR3 sequences, roughly half of them singletons. The antigens for these receptors are not known. Input material: blood. The receptors originated from a girl between 10 and 17 years old with multiple sclerosis.

CDR3 nucleotides: TGTGCCAGCTCATCCCTGGGGTCGGGCCTAGATGAGCAGTTCTTC. Translation: CASSSLGSGLDEQFF. The V call is TRBV18, the J call TRBJ2-1; no firm D call. The germline V and J ends were trimmed by 5 bases and 8 bases, with 19 bases remaining between them. Germline values: CDR1 KGHSH, CDR2 LQKENI. There are 15 residues in the CDR3.

The J gene is TRBJ2-5, the V gene TRBV7-2; the D is unclear. CDR1 and CDR2 (germline): SGHTA, FQGNSA. The CDR3 is 12 amino acids. Trimming removed 2 bases from V and 6 bases from J, with 7 bases in between. CDR3 in amino acids: CASSLIMKTQYF. Written as DNA, the CDR3 is TGTGCCAGCAGCTTAATCATGAAGACCCAGTACTTC.

The genes are TRBV14 and TRBJ2-5; tentatively, D is TRBD1 or TRBD2 (5 bases each). The CDR3 contains 16 residues. The V gene lost 1 base and the J gene lost 5 bases, with 17 bases spanning the gap. In germline, CDR1 is SGHDN, CDR2 FVKESK. The CDR3 DNA reads as TGTGCCAGCAGCCAAGGGGTTAGCTGGGGGACGGAGACCCAGTACTTC. Translating gives CASSQGVSWGTETQYF.

This clonotype appeared a few times. The J gene is TRBJ1-5, the V gene TRBV10-3; weak D call: TRBD1 (6 bases). This CDR3 region has 13 residues. V was clipped by 10 bases and J by 0 bases, with 10 bases between them. Germline CDR1 reads ENHRY; CDR2 reads SYGVKD. In DNA form, the CDR3 reads TGTGCCACCCAGGACAGTAGCAATCAGCCCCAGCATTTT. It specifies CATQDSSNQPQHF.

V is TRBV5-1 and J is TRBJ2-3, with D perhaps matching TRBD1 or TRBD2 (6 bases each). In germline, CDR1 is SGHRS, CDR2 YFSETQ. V lost 0 bases and J lost 0, with 11 bases in between. The CDR3 spans 16 residues. The CDR3 DNA follows: TGCGCCAGCAGCTTGGCCCGAGGGGGGAGCACAGATACGCAGTATTTT. This translates into CASSLARGGSTDTQYF.

The V call is TRBV3-1, the J call TRBJ2-3; possibly TRBD1 for D (5 bases). The CDR3 sequence is 13 residues long. V lost 1 base and J lost 4, with 6 bases in between. Germline CDR1 is LGHDT and CDR2 is YNNKEL (reference sequence). CDR3: CASSQARADTQYF. The DNA for the CDR3 is TGTGCCAGCAGCCAAGCCAGGGCAGATACGCAGTATTTT.

The CDR3 sequence: CASSLISGRGGTDTQYF. The CDR3 DNA follows: TGTGCCAGCAGCCTTATCTCGGGCCGGGGAGGTACAGATACGCAGTATTTT. The V call is TRBV4-2, the J call TRBJ2-3, with D possibly matching TRBD2 (6 bases). Germline loops: CDR1 LGHNA, CDR2 YNFKEQ. The CDR3 contains 17 residues. V was shortened by 4 bases and J by 3 bases, with 20 bases between the two germline ends.

The V call is TRBV15, the J call TRBJ2-5; D is possibly TRBD2 (6 bases). The V and J ends lost 4 bases and 5 bases respectively, with 14 bases between them. The V gene's germline CDR1 is LNHNV and CDR2 YYDKDF (reference sequence). This CDR3 has 14 amino acids. The DNA for the CDR3 is TGTGCCACCAGCAACTCGGGAGTGGGTGAGACCCAGTACTTC. Protein sequence: CATSNSGVGETQYF.

On this clonotype itself: One end of the junction is discordant with germline, which a read error may explain. The V call is TRBV5-1, the J call TRBJ2-7; tentatively, D is TRBD1 (6 bases). Germline loops: CDR1 SGHRS, CDR2 YFSETQ. The CDR3 runs 14 residues. The CDR3 reads CAGSLDSRSYEQYF. The CDR3 region has the DNA TGCGCCGGCAGCTTGGACAGTCGCTCCTACGAGCAGTACTTC.

This clonotype was observed a few times. The rearrangement joins TRBV29-1 to TRBJ2-1, with D perhaps matching TRBD1 (5 bases). V lost 3 bases, J lost 2 bases, and 17 bases lay in between. Looked up from germline, CDR1 is SQVTM and CDR2 is ANQGSEA. The CDR3 runs 16 residues. In nucleotides, the CDR3 is TGCAGCGTTGAGCAGTTGGCAGGGCCAACCTACAATGAGCAGTTCTTC. Residues: CSVEQLAGPTYNEQFF.

CDR3: CASSQVASGPSYEQYF. The DNA of the CDR3 is TGTGCCAGCAGCCAAGTGGCTAGCGGACCCTCCTACGAGCAGTACTTC. J is TRBJ2-7 and V is TRBV4-2; 7 bases fit TRBD2. In germline, CDR1 is LGHNA, CDR2 YNFKEQ. The CDR3 has 16 amino acids. V trimming: 1 base; J trimming: 0 bases; junction bases outside the gene matches: 6.

This clonotype was counted once. This CDR3 reads CASSLGTSGMREQYF. The CDR3 DNA follows: TGTGCCAGCAGCTTAGGGACTAGCGGGATGAGGGAGCAGTACTTC. The genes are TRBV7-3 and TRBJ2-4, with 13 bases identical to TRBD2. CDR3 size: 15 residues. CDR1 and CDR2 from the germline V gene are SGHTA and FQGTGA. V shed 2 bases, J shed 13 bases, and the junction held 8 bases outside the gene matches.

This clonotype was picked up a small number of times. This chain joins TRBV20-1 and TRBJ1-5; 7 nucleotides line up with TRBD1. Germline V gives CDR1 DFQATT, CDR2 SNEGSKA (reference sequence). This CDR3 is built from 12 residues. V lost 4 bases, J lost 7 bases, and 4 bases stayed unmatched. The chain's CDR3 is CSATTGVQPQHF. The CDR3 bases are TGCAGTGCTACCACAGGGGTGCAGCCCCAGCATTTT.

The chain combines TRBV10-3 with TRBJ2-1; 8 positions match TRBD2. Germline loops: CDR1 ENHRY, CDR2 SYGVKD. The junction had 6 bases not matched to a gene; V was cut back by 0 bases and J by 5 bases. The CDR3 has 16 residues. The chain's CDR3 is CAISESRGGRDNEQFF. As DNA, the CDR3 is TGTGCCATCAGTGAGTCACGGGGGGGCCGGGACAATGAGCAGTTCTTC.

The gene calls are TRBV12-3 or TRBV12-4 and TRBJ2-4; D is uncertain. The J call may not be correct, given that the DNA end is closer to TRBJ2-7. CDR3 length equals 14 residues. CDR3 coding DNA: TGTGCCAGCAGTTTAGTTGGAGAGTCCTACGAGCAGTACTTC. As protein: CASSLVGESYEQYF.

This clonotype was counted only a few times. The chain carries TRBV29-1 and TRBJ2-5; the match to TRBD2 covers 10 bases. The germline gives CDR1 SQVTM, CDR2 ANQGSEA. V lost 0 bases, J lost 4 bases, and 8 bases stayed unmatched. The CDR3 extends over 16 amino acids. In DNA, the CDR3 is TGCAGCGTTGAAGATCCGAGCGGGAGGGCCGGAGAGACCCAGTACTTC. It yields the protein CSVEDPSGRAGETQYF.

V usage is TRBV6-1 and J usage is TRBJ2-7; 10 nucleotides line up with TRBD2. V shed 6 bases and J 2 bases; nucleotides not matched to a gene: 22. This CDR3 comprises 20 residues. Germline V gene sequence: CDR1 MNHNS, CDR2 SASEGT. The CDR3 bases are TGTGCCAGCAGCAGGAGGACAGGGTCGTCTAGCGGGAGATTACCCTACGAGCAGTACTTC. Residues: CASSRRTGSSSGRLPYEQYF.

The CDR3 reads CASSLLGRAGQPQHF. DNA for the CDR3: TGCGCCAGCAGCTTGCTGGGCAGGGCGGGTCAGCCCCAGCATTTT. V usage is TRBV5-1 and J usage is TRBJ1-5; possible D gene TRBD1, 5 bases. Trimming stripped 1 base from V and 6 bases from J, with 14 bases between. CDR3 size: 15 residues. The germline V gene has CDR1 SGHRS and CDR2 YFSETQ.

The chain joins TRBV7-9 to TRBJ2-1; 13 nucleotides agree with TRBD2. V shed 5 bases and J 6 bases; nucleotides not matched to a gene: 4. CDR3 length: 15 residues. CDR1 SEHNR and CDR2 FQNEAQ come from the germline V gene (reference sequence). The CDR3: CASSQGLAGLNEQFF. CDR3 sequence (DNA): TGTGCCAGCAGCCAGGGACTAGCGGGACTCAATGAGCAGTTCTTC.

J is TRBJ2-3 and V is TRBV9; TRBD1 agrees at 9 bases. V shed 4 bases, J shed 0 bases, and the junction held 6 bases outside the gene matches. The CDR3 has 16 amino acids. CDR1 and CDR2 from the germline V gene are SGDLS and YYNGEE. CDR3 amino acids: CASSKGDRDSTDTQYF. CDR3 DNA sequence: TGTGCCAGCAGCAAAGGGGACAGGGACAGCACAGATACGCAGTATTTT.

The V gene is TRBV6-1, the J gene TRBJ2-6, with TRBD1 identical over 9 bases. This CDR3 is 19 amino acids long. The ends lost 6 bases at V and 0 bases at J; junction bases unmatched: 12. Per the germline V gene, CDR1 is MNHNS and CDR2 is SASEGT. The CDR3 region is CASSLFGGQGFSGANVLTF. CDR3 in DNA: TGTGCCAGCAGCCTCTTTGGCGGACAGGGGTTCTCTGGGGCCAACGTCCTGACTTTC.

V is TRBV6-5 and J is TRBJ1-2; D is possibly TRBD1 (6 bases). V was shortened by 0 bases and J by 5 bases, with 13 bases between the two germline ends. The CDR3 length is 15 residues. Germline-derived CDR1 and CDR2 are MNHEY and SVGAGI. The CDR3 loop is CASSYSRDIRYGYTF. CDR3 DNA: TGTGCCAGCAGTTACTCCCGGGACATCCGATATGGCTACACCTTC.